The source of this TCR beta chain is a study of blood T cells in healthy people across ages. General study points: Investigators treated diversity estimates from one million T cells as underestimates. Naive CD4+ cells and diversity were both higher in long-lived donors than in aged donors. Significant beta diversity loss was already apparent by age around 40, declining roughly linearly.

Worth noting for this clonotype: Its antigen is currently unknown.

Germline CDR1 reads DFQATT; CDR2 reads SNEGSKA (reference sequence). CDR3 length: 15 residues. Deletions cut 1 base from V and 2 bases from J, with 13 bases between. PCR was performed a second time for about 6 to 12 cycles using a sample-barcoded 5' primer and a J-beta primer mix. A template-switch adaptor with 12 random nucleotides tagged each cDNA molecule. TCRdb fed the 5' RACE reads into MiXCR, producing one record per CDR3 protein. The repertoire holds roughly 800,000 distinct CDR3 sequences, with about 62% as singletons. This receptor was identified in a man aged 25 to 40 in good health. V gene TRBV20-1 combines with J gene TRBJ2-3; D is uncertain. The sequenced sample was blood. The DNA for the CDR3 is TGCAGTGCTAGAGCGCCTGAAAACCCCACAGATACGCAGTATTTT. As protein: CSARAPENPTDTQYF.